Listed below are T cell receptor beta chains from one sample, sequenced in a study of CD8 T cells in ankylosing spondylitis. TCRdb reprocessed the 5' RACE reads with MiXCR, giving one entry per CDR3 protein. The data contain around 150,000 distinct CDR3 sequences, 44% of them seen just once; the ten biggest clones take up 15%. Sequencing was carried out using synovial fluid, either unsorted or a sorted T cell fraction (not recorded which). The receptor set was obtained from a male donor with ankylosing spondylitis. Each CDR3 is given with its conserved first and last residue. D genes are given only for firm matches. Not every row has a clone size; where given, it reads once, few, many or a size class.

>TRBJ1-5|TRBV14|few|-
TGTGCCAGCAGCCCCCTGGGACTCACGCCCCAGCATTTT
CASSPLGLTPQHF
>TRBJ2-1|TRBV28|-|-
TGTGCCAGCAGTGGCTCCTCCCTGGTTGAGCAGTTCTTC
CASSGSSLVEQFF
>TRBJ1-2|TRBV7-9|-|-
TGTGCCAGCAGCTTCCGGGGGCACGGCTACACCTTC
CASSFRGHGYTF
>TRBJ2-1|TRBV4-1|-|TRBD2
TGCGCCAGCTCTGTTGGGGGAGGGAGTAATGAGCAGTTCTTC
CASSVGGGSNEQFF
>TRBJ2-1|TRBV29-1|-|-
TGCAGCGACCTGGAGTTTCACAGACAGGTTGCGTCCTACAATGAGCAGTTCTTC
CSDLEFHRQVASYNEQFF
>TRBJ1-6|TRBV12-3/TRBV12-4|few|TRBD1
TGTGCCAGCAGTAAAGGGACAGGGGTTATCTCACCCCTCCACTTT
CASSKGTGVISPLHF
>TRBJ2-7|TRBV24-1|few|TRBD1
TGTGCCACCTCCAAAGTTGGGGACAGGGAAGACGAGCAGTACTTC
CATSKVGDREDEQYF
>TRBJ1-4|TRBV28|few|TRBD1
TGTGCCAGCAGTTTATTCGGGCGACAGGGGACTAATGAAAAACTGTTTTTT
CASSLFGRQGTNEKLFF
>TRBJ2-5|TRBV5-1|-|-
TGCGCCAGCAGCTTCGACAGGCTTTTAGAGACCCAGTACTTC
CASSFDRLLETQYF
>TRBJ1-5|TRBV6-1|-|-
TGTGCCAGCAGCCCTGTATCGGGAGGAACGGGTCAGCCCCAGCATTTT
CASSPVSGGTGQPQHF
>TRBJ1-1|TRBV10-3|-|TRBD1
TGTGCCATCAGTGAGGCGTGGGCCAGGGGGCTGGTATGGTACTCGAACACTGAAGCTTTCTTT
CAISEAWARGLVWYSNTEAFF
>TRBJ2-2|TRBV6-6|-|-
TGTGCCAGCTGGGGCGGGGAGCTGTTTTTT
CASWGGELFF
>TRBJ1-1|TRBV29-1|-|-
TGCAGCGTTGACTGGGGCACTGAAGCTTTCTTT
CSVDWGTEAFF
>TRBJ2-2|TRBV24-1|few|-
TGTGCCACCAGTGACCGCAACACCGGGGAGCTGTTTTTT
CATSDRNTGELFF
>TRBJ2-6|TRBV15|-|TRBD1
TGTGCCACCGGGACAGCGAAATCGATCGCTGGGGCCAACGTCCTGACTTTC
CATGTAKSIAGANVLTF
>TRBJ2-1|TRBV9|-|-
TGTGCCAGCAGCGTAGTCGGGAACGCGGGCAATGAGCAGTTCTTC
CASSVVGNAGNEQFF
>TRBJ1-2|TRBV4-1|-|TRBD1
TGCGCCAGCACAGGGGGCTCGGAATATGGCTACACCTTC
CASTGGSEYGYTF
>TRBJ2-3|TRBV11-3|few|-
TGTGCCAGCAGCCCCCCGTGGGGGGGCACAGATACGCAGTATTTT
CASSPPWGGTDTQYF
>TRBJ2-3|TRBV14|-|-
TGTGCCAGCAGCCAAGTCTTCCGCACAGATACGCAGTATTTT
CASSQVFRTDTQYF
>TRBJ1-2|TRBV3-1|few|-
TGTGCCAGCAGCCAAGCGCAGGGGAACTATGGCTACACCTTC
CASSQAQGNYGYTF
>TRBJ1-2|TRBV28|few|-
TGTGCCAGCACTTATCGGGACACCCATAACTATGGCTACACCTTC
CASTYRDTHNYGYTF
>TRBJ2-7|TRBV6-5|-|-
TGTGCCAGCAGTTACGTTTCAGGGTTAGGGTACGAGCAGTACTTC
CASSYVSGLGYEQYF
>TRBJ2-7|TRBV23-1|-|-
TGCGCCAGCAGTCAAGAAAATGGGGTATCCCACGAGCAGTACTTC
CASSQENGVSHEQYF
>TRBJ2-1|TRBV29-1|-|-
TGCAGCGGCAGAGACAATGAGCAGTTCTTC
CSGRDNEQFF